This TCR beta chain was sequenced in a study of blood T cell repertoires in COVID-19. Across the study: Donors in the United States, Italy and Spain gave samples during acute or convalescent COVID-19. PBMCs, B-cell-depleted T cells, or T cells provided the cDNA or gDNA that made up the material.

The CDR3 length is 15 residues. The germline V gene has CDR1 SGHNT and CDR2 YYREEE (reference sequence). V lost 0 bases to trimming and J lost 4 bases; unmatched junction nucleotides: 6. Enrolment of Seattle patients took place during active infection, and they were followed longitudinally. The authors' processing: Nucleated cell counts were estimated from reference gene primer amplification. Sequencing was performed with immunoSEQ multiplex PCR; in TCRdb, only in-frame clones are kept and a portion is missing. That table gives V, J and clone size, and the DNA gave D and trimming. The data hold 250,000 to 300,000 clones, with around 87% observed a single time.

The rearrangement uses TRBV5-4 and TRBJ2-5; 7 bases map to TRBD2. Sequenced: peripheral blood. This TCR was sampled from a woman aged 60-70 years with COVID-19, enrolled during active disease. CDR3 DNA: TGTGCCAGCAGCTTGGGCTCCAGGGAGGGAGAGACCCAGTACTTC. It encodes CASSLGSREGETQYF.